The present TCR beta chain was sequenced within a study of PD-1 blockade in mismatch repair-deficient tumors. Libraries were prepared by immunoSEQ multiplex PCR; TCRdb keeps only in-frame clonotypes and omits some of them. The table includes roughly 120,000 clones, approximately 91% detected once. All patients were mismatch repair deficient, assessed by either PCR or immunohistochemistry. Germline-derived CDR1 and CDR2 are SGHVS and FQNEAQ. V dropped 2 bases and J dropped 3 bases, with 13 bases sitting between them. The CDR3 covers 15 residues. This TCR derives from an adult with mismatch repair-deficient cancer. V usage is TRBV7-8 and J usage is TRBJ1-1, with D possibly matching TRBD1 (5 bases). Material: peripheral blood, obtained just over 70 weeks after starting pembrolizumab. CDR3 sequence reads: CASSLSVTGYTEAFF. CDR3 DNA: TGTGCCAGCAGCTTAAGCGTTACAGGTTACACTGAAGCTTTCTTT. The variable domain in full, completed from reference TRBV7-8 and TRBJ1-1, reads GAGVSQSPRYKVAKRGQDVALRCDPISGHVSLFWYQQALGQGPEFLTYFQNEAQLDKSGLPSDRFFAERPEGSVSTLKIQRTQQEDSAVYLCASSLSVTGYTEAFFGQGTRLTVV.